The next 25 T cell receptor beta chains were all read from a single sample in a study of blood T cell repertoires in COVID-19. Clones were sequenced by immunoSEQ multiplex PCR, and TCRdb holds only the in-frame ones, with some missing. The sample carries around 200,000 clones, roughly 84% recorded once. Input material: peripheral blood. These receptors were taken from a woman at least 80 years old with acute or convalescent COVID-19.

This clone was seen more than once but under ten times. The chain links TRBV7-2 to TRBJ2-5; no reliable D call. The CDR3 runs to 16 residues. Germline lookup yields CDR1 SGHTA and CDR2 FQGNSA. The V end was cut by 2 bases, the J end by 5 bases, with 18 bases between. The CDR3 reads CASSLRLSAVYETQYF. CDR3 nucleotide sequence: TGTGCCAGCAGCTTACGGTTGAGTGCGGTCTATGAGACCCAGTACTTC.

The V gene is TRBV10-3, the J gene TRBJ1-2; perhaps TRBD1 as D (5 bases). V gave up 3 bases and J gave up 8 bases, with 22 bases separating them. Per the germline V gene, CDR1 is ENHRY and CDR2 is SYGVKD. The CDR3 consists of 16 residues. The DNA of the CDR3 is TGTGCCATCAGTGAAATGGGGGGAAAAAGCCTTAAGGGCTACACCTTC. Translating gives CAISEMGGKSLKGYTF.

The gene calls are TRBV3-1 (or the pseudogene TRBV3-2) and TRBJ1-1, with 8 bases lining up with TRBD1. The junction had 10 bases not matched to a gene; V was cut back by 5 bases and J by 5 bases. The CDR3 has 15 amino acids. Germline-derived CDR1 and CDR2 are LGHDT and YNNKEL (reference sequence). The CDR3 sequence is CASSDSRGPGTEAFF. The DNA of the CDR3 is TGTGCCAGCAGCGACTCCAGGGGGCCTGGGACTGAAGCTTTCTTT.

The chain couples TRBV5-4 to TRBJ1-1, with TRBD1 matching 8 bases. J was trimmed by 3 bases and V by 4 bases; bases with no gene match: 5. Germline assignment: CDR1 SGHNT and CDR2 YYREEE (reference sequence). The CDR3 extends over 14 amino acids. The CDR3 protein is CASSKTGADTEAFF. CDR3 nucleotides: TGTGCCAGCAGCAAGACAGGGGCGGACACTGAAGCTTTCTTT.

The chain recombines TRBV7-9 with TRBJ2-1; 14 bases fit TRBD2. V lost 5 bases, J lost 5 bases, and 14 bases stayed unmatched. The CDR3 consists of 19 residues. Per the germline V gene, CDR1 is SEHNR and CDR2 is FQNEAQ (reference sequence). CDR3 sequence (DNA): TGTGCCAGCAGCCTTTATACCGGGACTAGCGGGAGAACGAACAATGAGCAGTTCTTC. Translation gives CASSLYTGTSGRTNNEQFF.

The CDR3, as DNA: TGTGCCAGCAGCCAAGATCCGCTAGCGGGTAACCAAGAGACCCAGTACTTC. Translation gives CASSQDPLAGNQETQYF. The gene calls are TRBV3-1 (or the pseudogene TRBV3-2) and TRBJ2-5; 8 bases are shared with TRBD2. With V trimmed by 0 bases and J by 0 bases, 6 bases remained unmatched. The CDR3 has 17 residues. Germline V gives CDR1 LGHDT, CDR2 YNNKEL (reference sequence).

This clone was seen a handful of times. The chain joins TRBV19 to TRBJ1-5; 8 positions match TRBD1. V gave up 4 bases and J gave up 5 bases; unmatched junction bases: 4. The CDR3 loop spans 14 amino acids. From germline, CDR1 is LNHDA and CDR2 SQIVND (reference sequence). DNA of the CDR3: TGTGCCAGTAGTACAGGGGGCCGGTATCAGCCCCAGCATTTT. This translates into CASSTGGRYQPQHF. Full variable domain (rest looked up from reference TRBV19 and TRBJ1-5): DGGITQSPKYLFRKEGQNVTLSCEQNLNHDAMYWYRQDPGQGLRLIYYSQIVNDFQKGDIAEGYSVSREKKESFPLTVTSAQKNPTAFYLCASSTGGRYQPQHFGDGTRLSIL.

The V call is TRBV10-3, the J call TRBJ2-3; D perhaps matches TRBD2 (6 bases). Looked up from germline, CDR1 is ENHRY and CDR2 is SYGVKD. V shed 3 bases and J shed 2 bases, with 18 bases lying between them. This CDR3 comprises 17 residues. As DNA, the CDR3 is TGTGCCATCAGTGATCCTGTGGAGCGGGCGTACACAGATACGCAGTATTTT. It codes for CAISDPVERAYTDTQYF.

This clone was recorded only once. The CDR3 DNA reads TGTGCCAGCAGCGAAGGCGGGGGACTCCAGTTCTTC. This gives the protein CASSEGGGLQFF. This chain connects TRBV7-2 to TRBJ2-1, with TRBD2 matching 7 bases. CDR1 is SGHTA, CDR2 FQGNSA, per germline. Trimming at V came to 5 bases and at J to 13 bases, leaving 8 bases not matched to a gene. The length of the CDR3 is 12 residues. Combining the CDR3 with reference TRBV7-2 and TRBJ2-1 gives the whole variable domain GAGVSQSPSNKVTEKGKDVELRCDPISGHTALYWYRQSLGQGLEFLIYFQGNSAPDKSGLPSDRFSAERTGGSVSTLTIQRTQQEDSAVYLCASSEGGGLQFFGPGTRLTVL.

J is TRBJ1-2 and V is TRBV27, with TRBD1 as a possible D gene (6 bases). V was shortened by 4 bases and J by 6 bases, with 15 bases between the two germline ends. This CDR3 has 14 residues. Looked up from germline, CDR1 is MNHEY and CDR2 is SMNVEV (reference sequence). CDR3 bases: TGTGCCAGCAGTTCCTCCACAGGGATCCATGGCTACACCTTC. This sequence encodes CASSSSTGIHGYTF.

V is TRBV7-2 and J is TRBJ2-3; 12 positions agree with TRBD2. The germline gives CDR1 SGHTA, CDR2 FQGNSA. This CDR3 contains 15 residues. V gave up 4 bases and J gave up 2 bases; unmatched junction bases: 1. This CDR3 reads CASSWTSGDTDTQYF. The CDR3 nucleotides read TGTGCCAGCAGCTGGACTAGCGGGGACACAGATACGCAGTATTTT.

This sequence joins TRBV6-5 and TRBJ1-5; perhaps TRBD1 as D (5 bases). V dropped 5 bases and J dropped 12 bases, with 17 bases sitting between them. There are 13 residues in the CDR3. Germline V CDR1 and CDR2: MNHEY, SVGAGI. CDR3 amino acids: CASSRDGGYDQHF. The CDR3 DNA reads TGTGCCAGCAGTCGGGACGGGGGGTATGACCAGCATTTT.

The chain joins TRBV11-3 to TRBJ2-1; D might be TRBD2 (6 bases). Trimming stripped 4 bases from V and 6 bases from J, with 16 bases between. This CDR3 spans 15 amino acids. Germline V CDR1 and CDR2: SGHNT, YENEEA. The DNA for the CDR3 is TGTGCCAGCAGCTGGACTGGGGGGACTGGCAATGAGCAGTTCTTC. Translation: CASSWTGGTGNEQFF.

The CDR3 spells CASSYGRVAYEQYF. As DNA, the CDR3 is TGTGCCAGCAGTTATGGGAGGGTCGCCTACGAGCAGTACTTC. This chain uses TRBV6-5 with TRBJ2-7, with TRBD2 matching over 7 bases. V gave up 3 bases and J gave up 2 bases; unmatched junction bases: 4. Per the germline V gene, CDR1 is MNHEY and CDR2 is SVGAGI. This CDR3 has 14 amino acids.

This chain's CDR3 is CASSPGTDLFGTQYF. The CDR3 DNA sequence: TGTGCCAGCAGCCCAGGGACAGATCTATTCGGGACCCAGTACTTC. This rearrangement joins TRBV5-4 to TRBJ2-5, with 7 bases matching TRBD1. From germline, CDR1 is SGHNT and CDR2 YYREEE (reference sequence). The CDR3 loop spans 15 amino acids. With 4 bases clipped from V and 7 bases from J, the junction kept 13 bases outside the gene matches.

CDR3 in DNA: TGTGCCAGCGGTCCCCGCGGACAGGGTTTTGGGGCCAACGTCCTGACTTTC. This codes for CASGPRGQGFGANVLTF. The V and J genes are TRBV27 and TRBJ2-6; 8 nucleotides agree with TRBD1. V gave up 8 bases and J gave up 3 bases; unmatched junction bases: 12. Germline loops: CDR1 MNHEY, CDR2 SMNVEV (reference sequence). The CDR3 is 17 residues long.

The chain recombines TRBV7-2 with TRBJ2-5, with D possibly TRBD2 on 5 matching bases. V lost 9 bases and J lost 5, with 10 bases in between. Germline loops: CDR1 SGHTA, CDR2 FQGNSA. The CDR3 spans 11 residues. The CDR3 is CASTSGETQYF. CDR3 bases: TGTGCCAGTACTAGTGGGGAGACCCAGTACTTC.

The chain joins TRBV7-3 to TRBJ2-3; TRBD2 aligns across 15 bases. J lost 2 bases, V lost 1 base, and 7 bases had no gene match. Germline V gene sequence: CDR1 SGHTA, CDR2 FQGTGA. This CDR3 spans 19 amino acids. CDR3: CASSLREGLAGGPTDTQYF. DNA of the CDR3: TGTGCCAGCAGCTTAAGGGAGGGACTAGCGGGAGGACCCACAGATACGCAGTATTTT.

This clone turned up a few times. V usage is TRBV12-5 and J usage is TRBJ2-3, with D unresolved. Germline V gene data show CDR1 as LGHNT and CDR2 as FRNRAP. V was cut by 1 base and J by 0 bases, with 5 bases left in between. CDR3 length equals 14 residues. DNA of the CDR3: TGTGCTAGTGGTTTGGCCGGGAGCACAGATACGCAGTATTTT. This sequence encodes CASGLAGSTDTQYF.

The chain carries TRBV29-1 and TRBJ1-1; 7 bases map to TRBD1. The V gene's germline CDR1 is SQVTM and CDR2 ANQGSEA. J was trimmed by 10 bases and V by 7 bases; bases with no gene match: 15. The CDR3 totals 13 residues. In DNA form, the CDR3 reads TGCAGCGCATTAAGGGACAGACCCTCCGTAGCTTTCTTT. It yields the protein CSALRDRPSVAFF. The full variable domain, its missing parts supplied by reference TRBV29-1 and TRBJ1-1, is SAVISQKPSRDICQRGTSLTIQCQVDSQVTMMFWYRQQPGQSLTLIATANQGSEATYESGFVIDKFPISRPNLTFSTLTVSNMSPEDSSIYLCSALRDRPSVAFFGQGTRLTVV.

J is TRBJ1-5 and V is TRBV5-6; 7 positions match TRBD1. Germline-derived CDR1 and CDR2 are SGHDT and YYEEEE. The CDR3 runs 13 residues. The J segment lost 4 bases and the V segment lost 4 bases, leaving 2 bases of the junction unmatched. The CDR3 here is CASSPQGNQPQHF. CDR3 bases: TGTGCCAGCAGCCCACAGGGGAATCAGCCCCAGCATTTT.

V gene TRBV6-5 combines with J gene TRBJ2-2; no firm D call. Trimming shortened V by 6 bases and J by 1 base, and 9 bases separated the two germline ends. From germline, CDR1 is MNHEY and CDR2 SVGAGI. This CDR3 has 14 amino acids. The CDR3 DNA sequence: TGTGCCAGCAGAAGCGAACTGAACACCGGGGAGCTGTTTTTT. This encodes CASRSELNTGELFF.

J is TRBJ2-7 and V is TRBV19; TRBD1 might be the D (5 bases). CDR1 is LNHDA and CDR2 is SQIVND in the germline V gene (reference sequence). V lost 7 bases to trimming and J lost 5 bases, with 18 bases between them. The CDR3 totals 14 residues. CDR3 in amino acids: CASTHRLDAHEQYF. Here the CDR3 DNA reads TGTGCCAGTACCCACAGGCTAGATGCCCACGAGCAGTACTTC.

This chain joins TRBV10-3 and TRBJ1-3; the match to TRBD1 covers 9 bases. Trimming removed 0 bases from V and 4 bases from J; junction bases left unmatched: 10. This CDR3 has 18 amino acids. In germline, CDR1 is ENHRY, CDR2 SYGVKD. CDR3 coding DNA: TGTGCCATCAGTGAGTCGAAGGGACAGGGATCTTCCGGAAACACCATATATTTT. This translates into CAISESKGQGSSGNTIYF.

The CDR3 nucleotides are TGTGCCAGCAGCCAAGGTTGGCTAGCGGGAAACACAGATACGCAGTATTTT. Protein sequence: CASSQGWLAGNTDTQYF. V and J are TRBV4-2 and TRBJ2-3; TRBD2 matches 9 bases. Germline CDR1 is LGHNA and CDR2 is YNFKEQ. The trim removed 1 base at V and 2 bases at J, leaving 7 bases unmatched. This CDR3 region has 17 residues.